This T cell receptor beta chain was retrieved from a study of blood T cell repertoires in COVID-19. The repertoire was sequenced with immunoSEQ multiplex PCR; TCRdb's copy has only in-frame clones and lacks some. The table shows 250,000 or so clones, with around 88% occurring only once. Germline trimming cut 6 bases from V and 6 bases from J; bases unmatched to any gene: 11. Germline lookup yields CDR1 MNHEY and CDR2 SVGAGI. The CDR3 runs to 15 residues. The chain uses TRBV6-5 and TRBJ1-2, with 9 bases aligning to TRBD1. This receptor was obtained from a man aged 25 to 40 with active or convalescent COVID-19. The sample was peripheral blood. CDR3 sequence reads: CASRDYRGQDDGYTF. The CDR3 region has the DNA TGTGCCAGCAGGGACTACAGGGGGCAGGACGATGGCTACACCTTC.